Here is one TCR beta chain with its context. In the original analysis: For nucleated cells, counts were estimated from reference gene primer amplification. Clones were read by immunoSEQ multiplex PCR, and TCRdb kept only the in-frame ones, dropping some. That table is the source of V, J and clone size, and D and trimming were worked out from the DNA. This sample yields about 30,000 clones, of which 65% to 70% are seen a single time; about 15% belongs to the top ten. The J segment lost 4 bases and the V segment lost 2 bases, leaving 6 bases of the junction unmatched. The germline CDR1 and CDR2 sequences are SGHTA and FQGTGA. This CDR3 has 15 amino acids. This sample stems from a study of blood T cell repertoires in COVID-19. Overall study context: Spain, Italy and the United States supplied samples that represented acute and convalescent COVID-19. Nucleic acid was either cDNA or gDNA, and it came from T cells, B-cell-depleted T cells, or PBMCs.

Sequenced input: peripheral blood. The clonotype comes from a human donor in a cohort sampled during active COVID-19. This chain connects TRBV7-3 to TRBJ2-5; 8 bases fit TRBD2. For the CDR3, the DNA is TGTGCCAGCAGCTTATTAAGCGGGAGCCGAGAGACCCAGTACTTC. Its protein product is CASSLLSGSRETQYF.